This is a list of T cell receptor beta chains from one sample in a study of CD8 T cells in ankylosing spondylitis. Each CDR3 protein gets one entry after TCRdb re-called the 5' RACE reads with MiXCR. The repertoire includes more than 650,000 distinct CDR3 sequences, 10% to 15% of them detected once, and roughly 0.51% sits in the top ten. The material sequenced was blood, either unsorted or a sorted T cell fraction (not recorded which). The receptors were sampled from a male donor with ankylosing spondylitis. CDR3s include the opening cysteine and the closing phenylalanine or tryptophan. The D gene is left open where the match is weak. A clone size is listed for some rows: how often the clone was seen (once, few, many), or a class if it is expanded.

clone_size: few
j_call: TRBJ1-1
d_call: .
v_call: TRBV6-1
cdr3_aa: CASSARGETEAFF
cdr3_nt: TGTGCCAGCAGTGCCCGAGGGGAGACTGAAGCTTTCTTT

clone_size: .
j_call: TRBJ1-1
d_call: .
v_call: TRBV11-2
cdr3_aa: CASSRPQGYGGEAFF
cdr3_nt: TGTGCCAGCAGTCGCCCTCAGGGATACGGGGGGGAAGCTTTCTTT

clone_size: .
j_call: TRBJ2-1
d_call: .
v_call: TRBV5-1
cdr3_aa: CASSLGSTYSYNEQFF
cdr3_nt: TGCGCCAGCAGCTTGGGTAGCACCTACTCCTACAATGAGCAGTTCTTC

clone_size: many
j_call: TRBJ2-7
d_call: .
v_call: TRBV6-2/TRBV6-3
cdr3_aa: CASSSLTRNSYEQYF
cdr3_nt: TGTGCCAGCAGTTCCCTGACTAGAAACTCCTACGAGCAGTACTTC

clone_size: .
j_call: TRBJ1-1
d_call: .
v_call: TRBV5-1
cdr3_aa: CASSLGGAEFMNTEAFF
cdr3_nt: TGCGCCAGCAGCTTGGGTGGTGCCGAGTTTATGAACACTGAAGCTTTCTTT

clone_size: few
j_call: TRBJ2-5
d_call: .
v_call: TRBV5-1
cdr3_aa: CASNSGLSTQETQYF
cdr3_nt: TGCGCCAGCAACTCGGGACTCTCGACGCAAGAGACCCAGTACTTC

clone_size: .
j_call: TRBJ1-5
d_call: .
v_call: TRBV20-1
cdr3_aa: CSARGSGPHQPQHF
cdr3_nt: TGCAGTGCTAGAGGCTCAGGGCCCCATCAGCCCCAGCATTTT

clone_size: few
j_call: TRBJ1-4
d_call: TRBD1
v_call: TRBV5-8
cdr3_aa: CASSRDSDYNEKLFF
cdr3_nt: TGTGCCAGCAGCCGGGACAGCGACTATAATGAAAAACTGTTTTTT

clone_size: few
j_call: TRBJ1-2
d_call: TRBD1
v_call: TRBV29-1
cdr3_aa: CSVRTGDYGYTF
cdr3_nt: TGCAGCGTACGGACAGGGGACTATGGCTACACCTTC

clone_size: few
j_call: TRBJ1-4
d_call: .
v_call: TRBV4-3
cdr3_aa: CASSVDIREKLFF
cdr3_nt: TGCGCCAGCAGCGTAGACATTAGGGAAAAACTGTTTTTT

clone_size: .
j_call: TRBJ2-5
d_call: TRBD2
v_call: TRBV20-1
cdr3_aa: CSARLAVLPRAQYF
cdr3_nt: TGCAGTGCGAGACTAGCGGTCCTCCCGCGGGCCCAGTACTTC

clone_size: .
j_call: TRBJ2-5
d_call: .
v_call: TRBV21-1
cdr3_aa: CASSARLGLGTQYF
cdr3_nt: TGTGCCAGCAGCGCAAGACTAGGGCTAGGGACCCAGTACTTC

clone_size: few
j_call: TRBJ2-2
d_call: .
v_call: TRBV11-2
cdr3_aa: CASSQPVGGYNTGELFF
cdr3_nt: TGTGCCAGCAGCCAGCCGGTGGGGGGATATAACACCGGGGAGCTGTTTTTT

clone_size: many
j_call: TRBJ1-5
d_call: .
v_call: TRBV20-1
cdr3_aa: CSAREAGNQPQHF
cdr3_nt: TGCAGTGCTAGAGAGGCGGGCAATCAGCCCCAGCATTTT

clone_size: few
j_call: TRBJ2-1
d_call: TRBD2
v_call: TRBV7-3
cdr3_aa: CASSLTRGSSYNEQFF
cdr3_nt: TGTGCCAGCAGCTTGACGCGGGGGAGCTCCTACAATGAGCAGTTCTTC

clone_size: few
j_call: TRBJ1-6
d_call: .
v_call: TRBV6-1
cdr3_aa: CASSEPVLSPLHF
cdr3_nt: TGTGCCAGCAGTGAACCGGTGTTGTCACCCCTCCACTTT

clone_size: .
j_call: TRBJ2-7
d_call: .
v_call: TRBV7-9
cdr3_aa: CASSFDQRQYF
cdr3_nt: TGTGCCAGCAGCTTTGATCAGAGACAGTACTTC

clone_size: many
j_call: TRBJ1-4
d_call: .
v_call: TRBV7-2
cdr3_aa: CASSLVPAGRTNEKLFF
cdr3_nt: TGTGCCAGCAGCTTAGTCCCGGCTGGGAGAACTAATGAAAAACTGTTTTTT

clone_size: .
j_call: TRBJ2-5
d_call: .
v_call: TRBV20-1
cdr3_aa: CSALTGQETQYF
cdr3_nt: TGCAGTGCTCTGACAGGCCAAGAGACCCAGTACTTC

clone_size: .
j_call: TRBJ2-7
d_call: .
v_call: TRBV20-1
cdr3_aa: CSARDLRQYSYEQYF
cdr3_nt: TGCAGTGCTAGAGATTTAAGACAGTACTCCTACGAGCAGTACTTC

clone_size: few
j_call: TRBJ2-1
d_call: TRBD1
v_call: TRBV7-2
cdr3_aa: CASSFFWDRGRNEQFF
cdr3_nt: TGTGCCAGCAGCTTTTTCTGGGACAGGGGGCGTAATGAGCAGTTCTTC

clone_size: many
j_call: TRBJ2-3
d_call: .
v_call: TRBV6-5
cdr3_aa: CASRLYDTQYF
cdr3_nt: TGTGCCAGCAGACTATACGATACGCAGTATTTT

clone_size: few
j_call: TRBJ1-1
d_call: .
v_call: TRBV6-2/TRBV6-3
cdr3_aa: CASSYLTGQAFF
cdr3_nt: TGTGCCAGCAGTTATTTGACCGGGCAAGCTTTCTTT

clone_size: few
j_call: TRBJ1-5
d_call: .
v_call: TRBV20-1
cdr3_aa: CSASQGFSQPQHF
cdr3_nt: TGCAGTGCCAGTCAGGGGTTCTCTCAGCCCCAGCATTTT

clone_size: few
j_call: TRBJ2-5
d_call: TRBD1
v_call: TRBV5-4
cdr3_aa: CASSSGRDRQETQYF
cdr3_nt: TGTGCCAGCAGCTCTGGCCGGGACAGACAAGAGACCCAGTACTTC

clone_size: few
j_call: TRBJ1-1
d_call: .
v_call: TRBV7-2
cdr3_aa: CASSFHRAQKAFF
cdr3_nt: TGTGCCAGCAGCTTTCATAGGGCGCAAAAAGCTTTCTTT

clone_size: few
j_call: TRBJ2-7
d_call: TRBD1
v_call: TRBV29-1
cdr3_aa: CSVGPRGMFEQYF
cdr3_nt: TGCAGCGTTGGACCCAGGGGGATGTTCGAGCAGTACTTC

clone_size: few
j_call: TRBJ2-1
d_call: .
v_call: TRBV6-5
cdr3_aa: CASSYSPDGYNEQFF
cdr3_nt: TGTGCCAGCAGTTACTCGCCCGACGGGTACAATGAGCAGTTCTTC

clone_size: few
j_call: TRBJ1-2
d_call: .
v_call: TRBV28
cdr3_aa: CASGRGVVANYGYTF
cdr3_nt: TGTGCCAGCGGACGAGGGGTTGTAGCTAACTATGGCTACACCTTC

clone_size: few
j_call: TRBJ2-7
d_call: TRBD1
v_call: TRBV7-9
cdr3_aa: CASSQRGTGVGEQYF
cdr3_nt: TGTGCCAGCAGTCAAAGGGGGACAGGGGTCGGCGAGCAGTACTTC

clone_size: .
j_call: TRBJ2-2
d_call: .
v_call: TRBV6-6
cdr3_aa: CASRATGELFF
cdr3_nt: TGTGCCAGCAGGGCCACCGGGGAGCTGTTTTTT

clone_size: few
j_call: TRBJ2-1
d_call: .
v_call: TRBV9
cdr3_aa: CASSVAVRHEQFF
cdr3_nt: TGTGCCAGCAGCGTAGCTGTGAGGCATGAGCAGTTCTTC

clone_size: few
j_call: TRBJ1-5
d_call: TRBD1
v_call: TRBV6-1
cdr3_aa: CASSDRTGNQPQHF
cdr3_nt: TGTGCCAGCAGTGACAGGACAGGTAATCAGCCCCAGCATTTT

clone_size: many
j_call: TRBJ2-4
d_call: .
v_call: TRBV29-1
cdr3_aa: CSVGSVFGSTNIQYF
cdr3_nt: TGCAGCGTTGGAAGTGTGTTTGGGAGTACGAACATTCAGTACTTC